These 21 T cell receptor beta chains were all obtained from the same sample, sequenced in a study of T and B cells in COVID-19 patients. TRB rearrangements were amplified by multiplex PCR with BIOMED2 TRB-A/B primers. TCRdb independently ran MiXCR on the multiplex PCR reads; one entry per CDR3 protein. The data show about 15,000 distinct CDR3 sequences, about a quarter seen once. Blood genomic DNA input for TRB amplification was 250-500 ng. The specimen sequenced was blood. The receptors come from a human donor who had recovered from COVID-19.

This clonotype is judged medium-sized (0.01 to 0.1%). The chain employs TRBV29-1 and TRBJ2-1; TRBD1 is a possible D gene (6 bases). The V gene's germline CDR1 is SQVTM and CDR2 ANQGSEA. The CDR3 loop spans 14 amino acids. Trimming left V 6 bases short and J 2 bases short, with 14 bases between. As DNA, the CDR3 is TGCAGCGTCCTGACAGGTGGTGCCTACAATGAGCAGTTCTTC. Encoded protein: CSVLTGGAYNEQFF.

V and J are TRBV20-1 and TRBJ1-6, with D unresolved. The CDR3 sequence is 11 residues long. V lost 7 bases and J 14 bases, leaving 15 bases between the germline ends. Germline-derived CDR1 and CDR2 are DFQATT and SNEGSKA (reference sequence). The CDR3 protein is CSVPDRPSLHF. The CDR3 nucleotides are TGCAGTGTTCCGGACCGCCCCTCCCTCCACTTT.

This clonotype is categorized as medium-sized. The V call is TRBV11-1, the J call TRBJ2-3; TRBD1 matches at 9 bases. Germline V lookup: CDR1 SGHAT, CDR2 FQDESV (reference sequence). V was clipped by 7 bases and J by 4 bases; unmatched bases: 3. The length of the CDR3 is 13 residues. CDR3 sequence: CASNRQGADTQYF. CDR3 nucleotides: TGTGCCAGCAACCGACAGGGGGCAGATACGCAGTATTTT.

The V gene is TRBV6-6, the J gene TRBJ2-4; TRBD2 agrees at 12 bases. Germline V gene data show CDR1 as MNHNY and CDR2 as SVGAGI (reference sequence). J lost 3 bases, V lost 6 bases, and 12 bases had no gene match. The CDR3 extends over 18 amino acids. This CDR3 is CASRRPSGGAADKNIQYF. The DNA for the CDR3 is TGTGCCAGCAGAAGGCCTAGCGGGGGGGCTGCCGACAAAAACATTCAGTACTTC.

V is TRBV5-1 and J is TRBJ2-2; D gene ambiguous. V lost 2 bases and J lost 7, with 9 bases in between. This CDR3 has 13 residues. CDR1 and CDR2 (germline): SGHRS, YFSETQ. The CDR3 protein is CASSFGRSGELFF. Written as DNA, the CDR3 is TGCGCCAGCAGCTTCGGACGCAGCGGGGAGCTGTTTTTT.

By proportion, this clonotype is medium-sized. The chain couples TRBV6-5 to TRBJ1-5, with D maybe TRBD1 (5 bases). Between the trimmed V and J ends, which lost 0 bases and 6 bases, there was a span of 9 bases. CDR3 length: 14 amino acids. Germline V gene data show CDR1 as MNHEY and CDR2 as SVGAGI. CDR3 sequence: CASSYSGGGQPQHF. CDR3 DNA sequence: TGTGCCAGCAGTTACTCCGGGGGGGGTCAGCCCCAGCATTTT.

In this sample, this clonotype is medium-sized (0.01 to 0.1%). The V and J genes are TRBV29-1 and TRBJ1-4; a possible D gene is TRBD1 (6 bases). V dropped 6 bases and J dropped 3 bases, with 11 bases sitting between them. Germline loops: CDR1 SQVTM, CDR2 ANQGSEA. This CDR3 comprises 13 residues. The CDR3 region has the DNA TGCAGCGTAATGACAGGCCCTAATGAAAAACTGTTTTTT. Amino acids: CSVMTGPNEKLFF.

CDR3 DNA: TGTGCCAGCAGTTACCAGCCCCAGCATTTT. It translates to CASSYQPQHF. The V call is TRBV6-6, the J call TRBJ1-5; D remains ambiguous. Germline loops: CDR1 MNHNY, CDR2 SVGAGI (reference sequence). The V and J ends lost 2 bases and 7 bases respectively, with 0 bases between them. This CDR3 is built from 10 residues.

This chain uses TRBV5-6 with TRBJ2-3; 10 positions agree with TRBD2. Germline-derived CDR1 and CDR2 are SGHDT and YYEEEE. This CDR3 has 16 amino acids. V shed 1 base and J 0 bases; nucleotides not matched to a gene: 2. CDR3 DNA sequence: TGTGCCAGCAGCTTGCTAGCGGGGGATAGCACAGATACGCAGTATTTT. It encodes CASSLLAGDSTDTQYF.

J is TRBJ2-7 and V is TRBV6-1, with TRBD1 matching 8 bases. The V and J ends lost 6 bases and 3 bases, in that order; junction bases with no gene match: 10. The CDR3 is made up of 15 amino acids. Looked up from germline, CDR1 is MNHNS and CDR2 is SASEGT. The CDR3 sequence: CASRGGQVRVYEQYF. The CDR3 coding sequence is TGTGCCAGCAGGGGGGGACAGGTCAGGGTCTACGAGCAGTACTTC.

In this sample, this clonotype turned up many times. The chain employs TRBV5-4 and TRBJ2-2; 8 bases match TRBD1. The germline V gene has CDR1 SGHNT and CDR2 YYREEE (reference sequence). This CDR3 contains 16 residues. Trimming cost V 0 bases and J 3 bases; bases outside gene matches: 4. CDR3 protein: CASSLVGQGYTGELFF. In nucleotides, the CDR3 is TGTGCCAGCAGCTTGGTCGGACAGGGATACACCGGGGAGCTGTTTTTT.

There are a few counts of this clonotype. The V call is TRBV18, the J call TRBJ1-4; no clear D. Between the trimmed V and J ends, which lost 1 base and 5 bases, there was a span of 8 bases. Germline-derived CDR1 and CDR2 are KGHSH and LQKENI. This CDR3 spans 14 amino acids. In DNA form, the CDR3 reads TGTGCCAGCTCACCACAGGAGCTCAATGAAAAACTGTTTTTT. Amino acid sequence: CASSPQELNEKLFF. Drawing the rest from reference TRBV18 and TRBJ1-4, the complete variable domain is NAGVMQNPRHLVRRRGQEARLRCSPMKGHSHVYWYRQLPEEGLKFMVYLQKENIIDESGMPKERFSAEFPKEGPSILRIQQVVRGDSAAYFCASSPQELNEKLFFGSGTQLSVL.

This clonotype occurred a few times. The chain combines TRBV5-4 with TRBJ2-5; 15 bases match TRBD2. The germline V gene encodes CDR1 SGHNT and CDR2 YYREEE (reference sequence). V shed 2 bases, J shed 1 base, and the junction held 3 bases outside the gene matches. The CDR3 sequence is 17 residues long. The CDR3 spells CASSLEGLAGGQETQYF. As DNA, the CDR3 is TGTGCCAGCAGCTTAGAGGGACTAGCGGGGGGCCAAGAGACCCAGTACTTC.

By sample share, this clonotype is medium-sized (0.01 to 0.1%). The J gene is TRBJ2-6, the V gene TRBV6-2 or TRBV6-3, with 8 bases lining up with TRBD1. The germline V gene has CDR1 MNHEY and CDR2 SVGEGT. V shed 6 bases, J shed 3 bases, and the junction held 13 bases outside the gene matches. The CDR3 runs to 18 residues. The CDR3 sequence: CASSPRDRSVGGANVLTF. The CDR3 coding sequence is TGTGCCAGCAGCCCCAGGGACAGGTCGGTCGGTGGGGCCAACGTCCTGACTTTC.

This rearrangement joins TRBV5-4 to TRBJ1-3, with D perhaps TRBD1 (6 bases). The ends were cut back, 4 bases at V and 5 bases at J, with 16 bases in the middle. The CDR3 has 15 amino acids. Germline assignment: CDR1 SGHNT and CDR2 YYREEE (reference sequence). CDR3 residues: CASSPKQGSRNTIYF. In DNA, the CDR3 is TGTGCCAGCAGCCCGAAACAGGGATCGCGAAACACCATATATTTT.

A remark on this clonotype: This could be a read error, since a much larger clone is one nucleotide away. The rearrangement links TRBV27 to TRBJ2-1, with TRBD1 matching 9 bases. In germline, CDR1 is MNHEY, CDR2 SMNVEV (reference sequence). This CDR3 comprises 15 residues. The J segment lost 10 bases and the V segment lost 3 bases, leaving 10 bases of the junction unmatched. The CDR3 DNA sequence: TGTGCCAGCAGTTTGGACAGGGGACTCTTCTACGAGCAGTTCTTC. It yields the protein CASSLDRGLFYEQFF.

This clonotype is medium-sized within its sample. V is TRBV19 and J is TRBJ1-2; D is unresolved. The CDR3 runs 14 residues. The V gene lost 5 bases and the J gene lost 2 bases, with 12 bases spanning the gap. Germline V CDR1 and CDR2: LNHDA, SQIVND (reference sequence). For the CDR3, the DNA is TGTGCCAGTAGTTTCCGGACGGAGAACTATGGCTACACCTTC. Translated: CASSFRTENYGYTF.

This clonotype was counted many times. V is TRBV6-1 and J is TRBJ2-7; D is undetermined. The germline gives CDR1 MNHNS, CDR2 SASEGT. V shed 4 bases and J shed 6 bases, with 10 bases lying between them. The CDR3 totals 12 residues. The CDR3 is CASSVLLSEQYF. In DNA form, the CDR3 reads TGTGCCAGCAGTGTCCTACTGAGCGAGCAGTACTTC.

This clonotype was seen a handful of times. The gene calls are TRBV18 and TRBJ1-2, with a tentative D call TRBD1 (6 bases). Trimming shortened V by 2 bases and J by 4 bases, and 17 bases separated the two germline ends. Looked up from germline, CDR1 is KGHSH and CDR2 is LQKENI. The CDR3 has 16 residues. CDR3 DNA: TGTGCCAGCTCACCAGTGCTAAACAGGGCTCTCTATGGCTACACCTTC. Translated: CASSPVLNRALYGYTF.

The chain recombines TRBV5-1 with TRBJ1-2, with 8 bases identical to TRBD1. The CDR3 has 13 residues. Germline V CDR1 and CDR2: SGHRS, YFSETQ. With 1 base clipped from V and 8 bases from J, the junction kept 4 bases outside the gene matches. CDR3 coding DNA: TGCGCCAGCAGCTTGAGACAGGGGTACGGCTACACCTTC. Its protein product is CASSLRQGYGYTF.

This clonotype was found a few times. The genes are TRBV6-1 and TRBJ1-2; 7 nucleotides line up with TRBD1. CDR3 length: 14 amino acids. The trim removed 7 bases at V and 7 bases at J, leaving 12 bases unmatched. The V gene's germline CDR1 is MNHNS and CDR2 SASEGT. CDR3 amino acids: CASTTDRDRIGYTF. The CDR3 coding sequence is TGTGCCAGCACTACTGACAGGGACAGAATTGGCTACACCTTC.